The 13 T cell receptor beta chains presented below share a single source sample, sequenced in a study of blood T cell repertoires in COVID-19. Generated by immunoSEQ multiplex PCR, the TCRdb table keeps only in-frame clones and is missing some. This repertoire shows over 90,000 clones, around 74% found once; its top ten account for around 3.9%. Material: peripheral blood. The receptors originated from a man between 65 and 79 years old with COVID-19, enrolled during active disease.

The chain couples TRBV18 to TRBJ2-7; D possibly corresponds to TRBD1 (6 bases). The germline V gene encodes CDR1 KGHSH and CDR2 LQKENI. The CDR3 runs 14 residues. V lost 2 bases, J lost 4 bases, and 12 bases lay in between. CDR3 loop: CASSPRGSLYEQYF. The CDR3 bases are TGTGCCAGCTCACCAAGGGGGAGCTTATACGAGCAGTACTTC.

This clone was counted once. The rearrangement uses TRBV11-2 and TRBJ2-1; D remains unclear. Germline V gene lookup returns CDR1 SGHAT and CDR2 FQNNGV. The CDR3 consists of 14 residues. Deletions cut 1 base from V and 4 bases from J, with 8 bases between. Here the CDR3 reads CASSLGQAYNEQFF. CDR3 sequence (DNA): TGTGCCAGCAGCTTAGGCCAGGCATACAATGAGCAGTTCTTC.

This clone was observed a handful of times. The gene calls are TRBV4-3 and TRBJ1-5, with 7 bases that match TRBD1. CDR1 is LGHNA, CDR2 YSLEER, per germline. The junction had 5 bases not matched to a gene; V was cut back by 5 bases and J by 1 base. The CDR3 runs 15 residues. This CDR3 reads CASSSGRGSNQPQHF. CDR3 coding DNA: TGCGCCAGCAGCTCGGGCAGGGGGAGCAATCAGCCCCAGCATTTT.

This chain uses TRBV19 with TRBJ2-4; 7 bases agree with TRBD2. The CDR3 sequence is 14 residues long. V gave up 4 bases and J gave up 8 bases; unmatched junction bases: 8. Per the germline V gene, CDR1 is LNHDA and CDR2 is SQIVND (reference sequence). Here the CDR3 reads CASSKPGGRDIQYF. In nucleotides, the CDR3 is TGTGCCAGTAGTAAACCGGGGGGTAGGGACATTCAGTACTTC.

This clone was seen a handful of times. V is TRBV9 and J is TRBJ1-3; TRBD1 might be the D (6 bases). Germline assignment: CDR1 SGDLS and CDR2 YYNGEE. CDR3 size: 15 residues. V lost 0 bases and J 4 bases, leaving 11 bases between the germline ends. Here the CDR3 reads CASSVAAGAGNTIYF. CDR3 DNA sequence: TGTGCCAGCAGCGTAGCTGCGGGGGCAGGAAACACCATATATTTT.

The CDR3 DNA follows: TGCGCCAGCAGCTTTATCGGGGGGGACTATGGCTACACCTTC. Translated, it gives CASSFIGGDYGYTF. The J gene is TRBJ1-2, the V gene TRBV5-1; TRBD1 might be the D (5 bases). This CDR3 has 14 amino acids. V shed 2 bases and J shed 3 bases, with 11 bases lying between them. Germline V gene sequence: CDR1 SGHRS, CDR2 YFSETQ.

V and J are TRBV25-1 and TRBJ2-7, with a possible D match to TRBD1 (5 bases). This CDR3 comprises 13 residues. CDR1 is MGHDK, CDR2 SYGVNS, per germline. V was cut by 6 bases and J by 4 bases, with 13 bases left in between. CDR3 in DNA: TGTGCCAGCAGCCCTACAGGATTTTACGAGCAGTACTTC. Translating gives CASSPTGFYEQYF.

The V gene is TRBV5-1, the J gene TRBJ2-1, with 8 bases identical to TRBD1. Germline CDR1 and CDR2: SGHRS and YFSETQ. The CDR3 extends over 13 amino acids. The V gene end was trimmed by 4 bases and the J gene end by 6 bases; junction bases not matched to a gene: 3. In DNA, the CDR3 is TGCGCCAGCAGCAAAACAGGGGGCAATGAGCAGTTCTTC. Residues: CASSKTGGNEQFF.

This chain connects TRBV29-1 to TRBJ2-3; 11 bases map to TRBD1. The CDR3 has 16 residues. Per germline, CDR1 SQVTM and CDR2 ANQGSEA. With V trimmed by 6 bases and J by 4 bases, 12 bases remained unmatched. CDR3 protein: CSVLGDRGVSADTQYF. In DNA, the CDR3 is TGCAGCGTCCTAGGGGACAGGGGGGTGAGTGCAGATACGCAGTATTTT.

DNA of the CDR3: TGTGCCACCAGCAGGGACAAGGGGGGGTACAATGAGCAGTTCTTC. It translates to CATSRDKGGYNEQFF. The rearrangement links TRBV15 to TRBJ2-1, with D possibly being TRBD2 (7 bases). V was trimmed by 3 bases and J by 4 bases, leaving 13 bases between them. Germline V gene sequence: CDR1 LNHNV, CDR2 YYDKDF (reference sequence). The CDR3 has 15 residues.

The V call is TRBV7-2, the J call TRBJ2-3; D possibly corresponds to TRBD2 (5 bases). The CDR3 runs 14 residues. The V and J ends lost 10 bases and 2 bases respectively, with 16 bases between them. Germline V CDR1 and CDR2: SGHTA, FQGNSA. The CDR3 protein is CATQGWGDTDTQYF. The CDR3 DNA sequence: TGTGCCACCCAAGGGTGGGGAGACACAGATACGCAGTATTTT.

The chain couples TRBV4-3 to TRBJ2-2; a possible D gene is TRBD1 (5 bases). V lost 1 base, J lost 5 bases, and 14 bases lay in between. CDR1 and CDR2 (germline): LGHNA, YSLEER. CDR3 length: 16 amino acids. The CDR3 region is CASSQGPGRATGELFF. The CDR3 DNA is TGCGCCAGCAGCCAAGGCCCGGGCAGGGCAACCGGGGAGCTGTTTTTT.

The CDR3 protein is CASSLRGRREAFF. Here the CDR3 DNA reads TGTGCCAGCAGCCTCCGGGGGAGGAGGGAAGCTTTCTTT. V gene TRBV5-6 combines with J gene TRBJ1-1, with D perhaps TRBD1 (5 bases). Trimming took off 4 bases at V and 8 bases at J, with 15 bases between the two ends. The CDR3 loop spans 13 amino acids. Germline V gives CDR1 SGHDT, CDR2 YYEEEE. Complete variable domain (other parts from reference TRBV5-6 and TRBJ1-1): DAGVTQSPTHLIKTRGQQVTLRCSPKSGHDTVSWYQQALGQGPQFIFQYYEEEERQRGNFPDRFSGHQFPNYSSELNVNALLLGDSALYLCASSLRGRREAFFGQGTRLTVV.